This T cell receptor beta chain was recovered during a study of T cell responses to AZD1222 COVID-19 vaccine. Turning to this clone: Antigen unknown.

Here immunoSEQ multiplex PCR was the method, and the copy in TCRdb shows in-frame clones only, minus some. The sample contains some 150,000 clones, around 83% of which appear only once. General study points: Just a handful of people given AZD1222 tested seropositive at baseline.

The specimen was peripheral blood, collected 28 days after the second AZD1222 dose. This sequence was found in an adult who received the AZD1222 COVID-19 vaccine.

Written as DNA, the CDR3 is TGTGCCTGGACCCCTAGTTGGGACACTCAAGAGACCCAGTACTTC. Protein: CAWTPSWDTQETQYF. The chain has TRBV30 and TRBJ2-5; D may be TRBD1 (6 bases). The CDR3 totals 15 residues. The ends were cut back, 4 bases at V and 2 bases at J, with 17 bases in the middle. Per the germline V gene, CDR1 is GTSNPN and CDR2 is SVGIG (reference sequence).